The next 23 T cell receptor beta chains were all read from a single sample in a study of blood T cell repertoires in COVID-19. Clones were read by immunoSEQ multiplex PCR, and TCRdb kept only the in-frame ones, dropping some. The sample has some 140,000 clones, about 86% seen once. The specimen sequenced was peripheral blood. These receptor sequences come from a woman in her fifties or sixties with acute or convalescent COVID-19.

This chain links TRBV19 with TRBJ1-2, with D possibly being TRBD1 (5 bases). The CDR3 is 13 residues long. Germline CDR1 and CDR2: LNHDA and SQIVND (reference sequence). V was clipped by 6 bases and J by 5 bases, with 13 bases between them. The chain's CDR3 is CASRAEGNYGYTF. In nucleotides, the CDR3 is TGTGCCAGTAGGGCGGAGGGGAATTATGGCTACACCTTC.

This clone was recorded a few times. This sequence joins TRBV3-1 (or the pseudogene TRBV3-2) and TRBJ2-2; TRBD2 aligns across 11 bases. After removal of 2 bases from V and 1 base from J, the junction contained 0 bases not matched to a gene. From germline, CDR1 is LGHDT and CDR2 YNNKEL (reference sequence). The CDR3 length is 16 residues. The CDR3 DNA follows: TGTGCCAGCAGCCAACTAGCGGGGGGGAACACCGGGGAGCTGTTTTTT. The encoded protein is CASSQLAGGNTGELFF.

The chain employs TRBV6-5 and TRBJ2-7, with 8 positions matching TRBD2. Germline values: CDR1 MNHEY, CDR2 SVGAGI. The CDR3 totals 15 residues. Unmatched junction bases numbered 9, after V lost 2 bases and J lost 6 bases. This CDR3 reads CASSYRRGGPPEQYF. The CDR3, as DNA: TGTGCCAGCAGTTACCGTCGCGGGGGGCCCCCCGAGCAGTACTTC.

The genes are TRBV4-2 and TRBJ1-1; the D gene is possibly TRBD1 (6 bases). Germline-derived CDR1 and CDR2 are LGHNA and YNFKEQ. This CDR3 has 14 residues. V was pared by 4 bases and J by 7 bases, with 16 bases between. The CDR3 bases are TGTGCCAGCAGCCGTGGCGGGGGCGGGAGTGAAGCTTTCTTT. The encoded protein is CASSRGGGGSEAFF.

The CDR3 loop reads CASSSGPGLAYF. CDR3 DNA: TGTGCCAGCAGCTCAGGCCCGGGACTAGCGTATTTT. This chain connects TRBV7-2 to TRBJ2-3; 9 nucleotides match TRBD2. Germline V gene lookup returns CDR1 SGHTA and CDR2 FQGNSA. After removal of 4 bases from V and 14 bases from J, the junction contained 7 bases not matched to a gene. The CDR3 sequence is 12 residues long.

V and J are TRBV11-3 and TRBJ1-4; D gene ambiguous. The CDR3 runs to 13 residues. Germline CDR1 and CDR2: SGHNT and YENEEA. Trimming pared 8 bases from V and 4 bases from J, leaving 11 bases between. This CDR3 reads CASSEAVNEKLFF. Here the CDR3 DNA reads TGTGCCAGCTCCGAGGCCGTTAATGAAAAACTGTTTTTT.

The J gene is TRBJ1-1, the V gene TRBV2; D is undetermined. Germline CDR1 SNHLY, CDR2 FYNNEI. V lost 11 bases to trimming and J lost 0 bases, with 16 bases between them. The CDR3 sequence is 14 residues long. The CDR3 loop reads CAQPRGGLNTEAFF. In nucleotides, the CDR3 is TGTGCCCAACCCCGGGGAGGGCTGAACACTGAAGCTTTCTTT.

The CDR3: CASSLTTSEETQYF. CDR3 DNA sequence: TGTGCCAGCAGCTTGACGACTAGCGAAGAGACCCAGTACTTC. The chain has TRBV5-4 and TRBJ2-5, with 8 bases identical to TRBD2. This CDR3 spans 14 amino acids. V was clipped by 1 base and J by 3 bases; unmatched bases: 2. Germline CDR1 and CDR2: SGHNT and YYREEE (reference sequence).

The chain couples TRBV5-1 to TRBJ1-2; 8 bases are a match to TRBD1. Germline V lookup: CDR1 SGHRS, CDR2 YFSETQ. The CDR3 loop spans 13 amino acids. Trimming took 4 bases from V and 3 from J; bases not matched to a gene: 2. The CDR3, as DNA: TGCGCCAGCAGCCAACAGGGGGACTATGGCTACACCTTC. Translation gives CASSQQGDYGYTF.

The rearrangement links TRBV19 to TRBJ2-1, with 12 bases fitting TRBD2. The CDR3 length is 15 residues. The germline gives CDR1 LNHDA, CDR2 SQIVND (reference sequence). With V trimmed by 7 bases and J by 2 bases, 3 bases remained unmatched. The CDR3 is CASKTSGGPYNEQFF. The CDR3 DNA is TGTGCCAGTAAAACTAGCGGGGGGCCCTACAATGAGCAGTTCTTC.

CDR3 amino acids: CASKRGFSGNTIYF. The CDR3 DNA follows: TGTGCCAGCAAGCGGGGATTCTCTGGAAACACCATATATTTT. V is TRBV6-5 and J is TRBJ1-3; D remains unclear. The V end lost 7 bases, the J end lost 0 bases, and 10 bases lay between the germline ends. Germline loops: CDR1 MNHEY, CDR2 SVGAGI. CDR3 length equals 14 residues.

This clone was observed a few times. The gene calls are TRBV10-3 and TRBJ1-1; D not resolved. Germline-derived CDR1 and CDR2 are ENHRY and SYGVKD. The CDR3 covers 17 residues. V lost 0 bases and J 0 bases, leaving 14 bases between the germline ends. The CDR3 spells CAISESQALRMNTEAFF. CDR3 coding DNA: TGTGCCATCAGTGAGTCCCAAGCGTTGAGAATGAACACTGAAGCTTTCTTT.

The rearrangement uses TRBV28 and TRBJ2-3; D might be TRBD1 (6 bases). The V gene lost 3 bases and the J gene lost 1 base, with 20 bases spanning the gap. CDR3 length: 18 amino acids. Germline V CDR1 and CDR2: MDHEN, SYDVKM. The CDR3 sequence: CASSFWGLSLGGTDTQYF. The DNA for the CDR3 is TGTGCCAGCAGTTTCTGGGGGCTTAGCCTGGGAGGCACAGATACGCAGTATTTT.

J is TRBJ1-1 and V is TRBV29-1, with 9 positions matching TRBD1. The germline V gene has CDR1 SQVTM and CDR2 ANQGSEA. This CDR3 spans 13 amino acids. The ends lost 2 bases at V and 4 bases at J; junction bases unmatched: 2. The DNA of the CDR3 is TGCAGCGTTGAATTGGGACAGGGCACTGAAGCTTTCTTT. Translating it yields CSVELGQGTEAFF.

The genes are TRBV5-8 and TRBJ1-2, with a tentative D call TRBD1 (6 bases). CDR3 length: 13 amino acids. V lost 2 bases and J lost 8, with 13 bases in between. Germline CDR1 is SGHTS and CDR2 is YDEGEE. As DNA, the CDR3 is TGTGCCAGCAGCTTCCGGGGGGCTGCCGGCTACACCTTC. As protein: CASSFRGAAGYTF.

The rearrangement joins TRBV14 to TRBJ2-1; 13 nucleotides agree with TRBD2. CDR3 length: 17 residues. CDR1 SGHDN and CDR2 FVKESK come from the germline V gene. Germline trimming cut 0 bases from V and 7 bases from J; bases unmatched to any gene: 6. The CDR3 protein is CASSQERGLAGWNEQFF. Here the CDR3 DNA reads TGTGCCAGCAGCCAAGAACGGGGACTAGCGGGGTGGAATGAGCAGTTCTTC.

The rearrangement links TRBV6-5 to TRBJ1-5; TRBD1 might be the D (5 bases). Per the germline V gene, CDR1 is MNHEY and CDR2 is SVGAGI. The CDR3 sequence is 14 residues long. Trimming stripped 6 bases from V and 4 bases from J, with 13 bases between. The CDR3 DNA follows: TGTGCCAGCAGACGAGACAGCCTGAATCAGCCCCAGCATTTT. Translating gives CASRRDSLNQPQHF.

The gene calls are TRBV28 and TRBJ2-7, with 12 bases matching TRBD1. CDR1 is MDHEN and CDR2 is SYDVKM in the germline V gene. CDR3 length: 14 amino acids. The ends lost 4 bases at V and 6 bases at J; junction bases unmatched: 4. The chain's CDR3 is CASSSGTGGSEQYV. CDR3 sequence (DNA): TGTGCCAGCAGTTCGGGGACAGGGGGCAGCGAGCAGTACGTC.

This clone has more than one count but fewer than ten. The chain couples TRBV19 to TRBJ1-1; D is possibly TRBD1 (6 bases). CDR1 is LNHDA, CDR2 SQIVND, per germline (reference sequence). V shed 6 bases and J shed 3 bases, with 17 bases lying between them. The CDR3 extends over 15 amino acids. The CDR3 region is CASRPRGGKDTEAFF. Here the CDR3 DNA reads TGTGCCAGTAGACCGAGGGGGGGCAAGGACACTGAAGCTTTCTTT.

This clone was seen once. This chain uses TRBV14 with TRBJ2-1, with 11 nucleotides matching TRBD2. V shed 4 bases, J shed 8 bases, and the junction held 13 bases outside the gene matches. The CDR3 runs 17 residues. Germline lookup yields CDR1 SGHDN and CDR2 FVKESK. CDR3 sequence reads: CASSPLSRLAGGHEQFF. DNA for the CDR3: TGTGCCAGCAGCCCCTTATCGAGGCTAGCGGGGGGTCATGAGCAGTTCTTC.

The DNA of the CDR3 is TGTGCCTGCCGGGACACTGGAGGTGAAAAACTGTTTTTT. It encodes CACRDTGGEKLFF. The chain links TRBV6-6 to TRBJ1-4; TRBD1 might be the D (6 bases). The germline V gene encodes CDR1 MNHNY and CDR2 SVGAGI (reference sequence). The length of the CDR3 is 13 residues. V was pared by 11 bases and J by 7 bases, with 17 bases between.

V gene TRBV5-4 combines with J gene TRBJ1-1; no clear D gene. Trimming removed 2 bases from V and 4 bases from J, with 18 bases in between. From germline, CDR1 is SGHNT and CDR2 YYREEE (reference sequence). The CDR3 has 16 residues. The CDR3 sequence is CASSFPPAGLGTEAFF. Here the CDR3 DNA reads TGTGCCAGCAGCTTCCCGCCCGCGGGATTGGGCACTGAAGCTTTCTTT.

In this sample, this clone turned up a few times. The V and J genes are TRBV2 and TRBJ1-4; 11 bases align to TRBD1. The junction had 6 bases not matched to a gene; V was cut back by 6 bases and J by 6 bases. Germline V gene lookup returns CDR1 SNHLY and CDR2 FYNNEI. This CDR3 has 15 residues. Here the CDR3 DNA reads TGTGCCAGCAGGCCCGGGACAGGGGGTTATGAAAAACTGTTTTTT. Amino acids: CASRPGTGGYEKLFF.